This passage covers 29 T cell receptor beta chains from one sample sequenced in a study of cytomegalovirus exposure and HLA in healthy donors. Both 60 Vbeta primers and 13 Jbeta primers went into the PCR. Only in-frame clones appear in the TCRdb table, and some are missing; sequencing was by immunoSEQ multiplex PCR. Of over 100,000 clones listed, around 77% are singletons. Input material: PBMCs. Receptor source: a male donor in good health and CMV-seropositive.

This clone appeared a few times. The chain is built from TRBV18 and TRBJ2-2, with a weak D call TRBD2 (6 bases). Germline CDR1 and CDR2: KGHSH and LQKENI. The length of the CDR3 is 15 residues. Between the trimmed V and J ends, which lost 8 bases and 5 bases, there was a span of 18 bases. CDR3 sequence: CASRPEGVRTGELFF. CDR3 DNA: TGTGCCAGCCGACCGGAGGGAGTCCGTACCGGGGAGCTGTTTTTT.

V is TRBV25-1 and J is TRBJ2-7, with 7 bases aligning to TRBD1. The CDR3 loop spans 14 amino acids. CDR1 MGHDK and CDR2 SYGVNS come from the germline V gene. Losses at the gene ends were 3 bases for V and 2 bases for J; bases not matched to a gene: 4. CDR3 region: CASSDRGNPYEQYF. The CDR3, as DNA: TGTGCCAGCAGTGACAGGGGGAATCCCTACGAGCAGTACTTC.

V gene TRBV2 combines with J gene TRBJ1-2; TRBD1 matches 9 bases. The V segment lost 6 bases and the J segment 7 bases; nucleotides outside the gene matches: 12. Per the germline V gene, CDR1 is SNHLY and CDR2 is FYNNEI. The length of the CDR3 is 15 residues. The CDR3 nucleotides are TGTGCCAGCAGCCGAATAATACAGGGGGCGCTTGGCTACACCTTC. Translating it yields CASSRIIQGALGYTF.

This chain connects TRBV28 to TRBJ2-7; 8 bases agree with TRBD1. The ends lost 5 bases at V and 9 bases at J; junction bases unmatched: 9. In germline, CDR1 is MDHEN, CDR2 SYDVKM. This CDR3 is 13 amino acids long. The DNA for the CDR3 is TGTGCCAGCAGTCCCCCATCAGGGGGCGGGCAGTACTTC. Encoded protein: CASSPPSGGGQYF.

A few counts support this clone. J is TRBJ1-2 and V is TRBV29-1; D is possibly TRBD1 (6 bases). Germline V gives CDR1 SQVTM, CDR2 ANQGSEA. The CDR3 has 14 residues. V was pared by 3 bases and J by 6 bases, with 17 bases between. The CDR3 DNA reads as TGCAGCGTTGAGGAGACGCAGGGGACCGATGGCTACACCTTC. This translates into CSVEETQGTDGYTF.

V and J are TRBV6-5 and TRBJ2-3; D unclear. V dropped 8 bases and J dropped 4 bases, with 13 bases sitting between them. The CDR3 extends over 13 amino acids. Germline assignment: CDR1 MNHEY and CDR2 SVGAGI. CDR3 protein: CASSAGYSDTQYF. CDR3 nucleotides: TGTGCCAGCTCGGCCGGGTACTCAGATACGCAGTATTTT.

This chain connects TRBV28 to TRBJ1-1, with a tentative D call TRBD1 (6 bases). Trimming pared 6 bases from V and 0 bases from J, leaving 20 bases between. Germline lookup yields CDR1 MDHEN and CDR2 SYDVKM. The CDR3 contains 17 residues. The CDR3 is CASRESYRDRVNTEAFF. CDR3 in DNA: TGTGCCAGCAGAGAAAGCTACAGGGATCGCGTGAACACTGAAGCTTTCTTT. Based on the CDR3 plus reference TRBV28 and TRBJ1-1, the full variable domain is DVKVTQSSRYLVKRTGEKVFLECVQDMDHENMFWYRQDPGLGLRLIYFSYDVKMKEKGDIPEGYSVSREKKERFSLILESASTNQTSMYLCASRESYRDRVNTEAFFGQGTRLTVV.

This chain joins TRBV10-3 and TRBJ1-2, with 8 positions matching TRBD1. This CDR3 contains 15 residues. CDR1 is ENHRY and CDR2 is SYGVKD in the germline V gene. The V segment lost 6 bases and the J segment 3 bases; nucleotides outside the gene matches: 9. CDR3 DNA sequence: TGTGCCATCAGCCAACAGGGGGGCCAATACTATGGCTACACCTTC. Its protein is CAISQQGGQYYGYTF.

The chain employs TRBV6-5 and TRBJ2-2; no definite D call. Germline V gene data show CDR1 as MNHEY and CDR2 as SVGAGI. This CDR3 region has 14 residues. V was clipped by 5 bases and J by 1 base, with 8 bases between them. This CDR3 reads CASSEDWNTGELFF. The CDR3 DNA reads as TGTGCCAGCAGTGAAGACTGGAACACCGGGGAGCTGTTTTTT.

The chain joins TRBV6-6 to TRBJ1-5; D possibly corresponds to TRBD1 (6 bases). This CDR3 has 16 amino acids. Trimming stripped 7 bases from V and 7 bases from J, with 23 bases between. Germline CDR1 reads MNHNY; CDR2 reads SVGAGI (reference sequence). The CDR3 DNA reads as TGTGCCAGCACCCACGGACAGATAGGGGCTTGGCAGCCCCAGCATTTT. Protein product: CASTHGQIGAWQPQHF.

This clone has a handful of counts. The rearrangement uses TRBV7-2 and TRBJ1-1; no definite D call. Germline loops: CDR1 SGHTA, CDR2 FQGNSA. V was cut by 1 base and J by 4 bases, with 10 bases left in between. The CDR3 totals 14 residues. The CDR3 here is CASSLGGFGTEAFF. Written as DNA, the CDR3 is TGTGCCAGCAGCTTAGGAGGGTTTGGCACTGAAGCTTTCTTT.

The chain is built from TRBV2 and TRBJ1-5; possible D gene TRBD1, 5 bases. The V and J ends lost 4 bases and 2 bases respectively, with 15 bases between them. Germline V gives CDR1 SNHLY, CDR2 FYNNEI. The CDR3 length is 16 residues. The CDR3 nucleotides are TGTGCCAGCAGTGCCCCAGGGAATCGGGGCAATCAGCCCCAGCATTTT. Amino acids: CASSAPGNRGNQPQHF.

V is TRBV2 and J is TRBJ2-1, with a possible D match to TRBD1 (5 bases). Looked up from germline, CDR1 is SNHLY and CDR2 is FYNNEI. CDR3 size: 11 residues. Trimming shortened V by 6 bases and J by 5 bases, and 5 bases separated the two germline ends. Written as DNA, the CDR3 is TGTGCCAGCAGACAGGACAATGAGCAGTTCTTC. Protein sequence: CASRQDNEQFF.

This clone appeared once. This CDR3 reads CASSYPGETQYF. Here the CDR3 DNA reads TGTGCCAGCAGTTATCCGGGGGAGACCCAGTACTTC. The genes are TRBV6-5 and TRBJ2-5, with TRBD2 as a possible D gene (5 bases). V was clipped by 3 bases and J by 5 bases, with 7 bases between them. Germline V lookup: CDR1 MNHEY, CDR2 SVGAGI. CDR3 size: 12 residues.

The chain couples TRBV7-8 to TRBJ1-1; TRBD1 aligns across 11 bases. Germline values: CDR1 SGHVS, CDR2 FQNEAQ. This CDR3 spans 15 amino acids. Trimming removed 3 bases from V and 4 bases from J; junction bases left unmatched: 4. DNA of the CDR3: TGTGCCAGCAGCTTGGGACAGGGGGTTTTCACTGAAGCTTTCTTT. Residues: CASSLGQGVFTEAFF. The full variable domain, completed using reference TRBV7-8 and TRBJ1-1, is GAGVSQSPRYKVAKRGQDVALRCDPISGHVSLFWYQQALGQGPEFLTYFQNEAQLDKSGLPSDRFFAERPEGSVSTLKIQRTQQEDSAVYLCASSLGQGVFTEAFFGQGTRLTVV.

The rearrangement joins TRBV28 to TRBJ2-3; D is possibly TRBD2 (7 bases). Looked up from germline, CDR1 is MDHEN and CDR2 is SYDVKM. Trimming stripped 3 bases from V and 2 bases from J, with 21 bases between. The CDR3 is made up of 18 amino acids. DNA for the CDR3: TGTGCCAGCAGTTTCGTGTGGGGGGGCGGCACGGACACAGATACGCAGTATTTT. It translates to CASSFVWGGGTDTDTQYF.

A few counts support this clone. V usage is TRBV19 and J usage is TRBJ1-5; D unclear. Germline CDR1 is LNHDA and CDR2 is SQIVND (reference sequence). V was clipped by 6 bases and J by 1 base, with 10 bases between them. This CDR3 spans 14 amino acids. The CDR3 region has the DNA TGTGCCAGTAGGCGGTCCGGGAGCAATCAGCCCCAGCATTTT. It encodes CASRRSGSNQPQHF.

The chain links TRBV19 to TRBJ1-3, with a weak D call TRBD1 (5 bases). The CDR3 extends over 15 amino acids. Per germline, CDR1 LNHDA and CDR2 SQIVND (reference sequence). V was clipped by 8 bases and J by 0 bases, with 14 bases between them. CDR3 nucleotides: TGTGCCAGTGGAGGGCAGGGAAGCTCTGGAAACACCATATATTTT. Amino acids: CASGGQGSSGNTIYF. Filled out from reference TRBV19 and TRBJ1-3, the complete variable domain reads DGGITQSPKYLFRKEGQNVTLSCEQNLNHDAMYWYRQDPGQGLRLIYYSQIVNDFQKGDIAEGYSVSREKKESFPLTVTSAQKNPTAFYLCASGGQGSSGNTIYFGEGSWLTVV.

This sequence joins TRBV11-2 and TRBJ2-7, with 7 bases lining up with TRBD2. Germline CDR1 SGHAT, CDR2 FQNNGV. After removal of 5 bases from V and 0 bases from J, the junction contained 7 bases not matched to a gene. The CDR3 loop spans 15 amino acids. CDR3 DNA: TGTGCCAGCAGCGGGCTGCGGGAGAGCTCCTACGAGCAGTACTTC. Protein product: CASSGLRESSYEQYF.

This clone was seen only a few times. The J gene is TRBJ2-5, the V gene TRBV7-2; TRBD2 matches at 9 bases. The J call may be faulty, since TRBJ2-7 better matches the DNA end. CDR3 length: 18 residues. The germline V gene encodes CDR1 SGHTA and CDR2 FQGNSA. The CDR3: CASSPRRSGRWSSYEQYF. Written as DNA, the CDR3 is TGTGCCAGCAGCCCCAGGAGGAGCGGGAGGTGGAGTTCCTACGAGCAGTACTTC.

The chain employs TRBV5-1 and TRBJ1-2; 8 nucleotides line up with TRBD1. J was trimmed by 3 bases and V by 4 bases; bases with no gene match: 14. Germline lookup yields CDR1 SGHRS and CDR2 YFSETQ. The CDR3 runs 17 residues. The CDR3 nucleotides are TGCGCCAGCAGCCCGGAGGCGGGACAGGCGCGTCACTATGGCTACACCTTC. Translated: CASSPEAGQARHYGYTF.

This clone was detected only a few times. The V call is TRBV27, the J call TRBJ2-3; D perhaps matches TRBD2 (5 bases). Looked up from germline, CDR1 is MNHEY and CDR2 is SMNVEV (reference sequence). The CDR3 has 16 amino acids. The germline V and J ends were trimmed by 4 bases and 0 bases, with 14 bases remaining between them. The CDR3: CASSWGAMGSTDTQYF. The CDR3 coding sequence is TGTGCCAGCAGTTGGGGAGCGATGGGGAGCACAGATACGCAGTATTTT.

The CDR3 DNA reads as TGTGCCAGCAGCTTACCCGACAGGTCGAACACCATATATTTT. Translation: CASSLPDRSNTIYF. The chain carries TRBV11-2 and TRBJ1-3, with D possibly being TRBD1 (6 bases). Trimming cost V 2 bases and J 7 bases, with 12 bases left between them. Germline assignment: CDR1 SGHAT and CDR2 FQNNGV. The CDR3 totals 14 residues.

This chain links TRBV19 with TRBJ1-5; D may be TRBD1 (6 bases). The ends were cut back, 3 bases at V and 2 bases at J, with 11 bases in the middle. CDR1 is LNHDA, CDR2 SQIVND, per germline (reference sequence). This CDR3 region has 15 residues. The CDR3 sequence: CASSISGVRNQPQHF. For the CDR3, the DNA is TGTGCCAGTAGTATTTCAGGGGTCCGCAATCAGCCCCAGCATTTT. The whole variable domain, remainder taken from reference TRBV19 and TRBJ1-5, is DGGITQSPKYLFRKEGQNVTLSCEQNLNHDAMYWYRQDPGQGLRLIYYSQIVNDFQKGDIAEGYSVSREKKESFPLTVTSAQKNPTAFYLCASSISGVRNQPQHFGDGTRLSIL.

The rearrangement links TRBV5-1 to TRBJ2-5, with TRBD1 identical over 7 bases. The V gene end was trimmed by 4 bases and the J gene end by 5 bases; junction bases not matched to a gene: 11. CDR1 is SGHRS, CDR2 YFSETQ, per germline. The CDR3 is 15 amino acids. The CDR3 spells CASSRRTGLRETQYF. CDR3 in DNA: TGCGCCAGCAGCAGACGGACAGGTCTAAGGGAGACCCAGTACTTC.

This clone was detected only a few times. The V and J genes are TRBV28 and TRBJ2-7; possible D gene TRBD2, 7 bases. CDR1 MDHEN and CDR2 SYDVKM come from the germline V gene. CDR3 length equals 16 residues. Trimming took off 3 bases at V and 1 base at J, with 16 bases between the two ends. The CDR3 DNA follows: TGTGCCAGCAGTTTGCGAGGGGGGGGGATATCCTACGAGCAGTACTTC. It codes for CASSLRGGGISYEQYF.

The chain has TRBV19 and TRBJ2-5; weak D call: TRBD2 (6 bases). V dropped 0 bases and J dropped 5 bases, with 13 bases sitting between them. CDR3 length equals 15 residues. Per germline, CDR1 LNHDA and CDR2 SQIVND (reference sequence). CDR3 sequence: CASSIDSGGMETQYF. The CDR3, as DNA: TGTGCCAGTAGTATAGATTCTGGGGGGATGGAGACCCAGTACTTC.

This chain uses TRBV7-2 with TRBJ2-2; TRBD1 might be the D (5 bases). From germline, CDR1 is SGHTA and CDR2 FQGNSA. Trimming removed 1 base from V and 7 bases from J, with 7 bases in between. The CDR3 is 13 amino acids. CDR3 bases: TGTGCCAGCAGCTTAGGGCAGGGCGGGGAGCTGTTTTTT. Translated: CASSLGQGGELFF.

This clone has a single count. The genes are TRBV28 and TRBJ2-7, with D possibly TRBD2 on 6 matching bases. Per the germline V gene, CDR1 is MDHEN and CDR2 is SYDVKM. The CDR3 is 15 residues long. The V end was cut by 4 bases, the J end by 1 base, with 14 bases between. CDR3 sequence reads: CASSSTGLGSYEQYF. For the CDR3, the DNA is TGTGCCAGCAGTTCAACGGGACTGGGGTCCTACGAGCAGTACTTC.